The subject of this entry is one T cell receptor (beta chain). What it recognizes is unknown. These data come from a study of early T cells in non-severe SARS-CoV-2 infection. Background on the study: Chains from this unsorted whole-blood bulk RNA could not be paired. Whole-study results and caveats: The VDJdb matching leaned toward anti-spike CD8 responses and overlooked private and CD4 specificities.

CDR1 is MNHEY and CDR2 is SVGEGT in the germline V gene. The CDR3 consists of 15 residues. V was shortened by 7 bases and J by 1 base, with 13 bases between the two germline ends. Individual cDNA molecules were tagged with unique molecular identifiers, the study reported. MiXCR, applied by TCRdb to the 5' RACE reads, yields one record per CDR3 protein. The data show about 37,000 distinct CDR3 sequences, over 5% seen once. Sequencing was performed on whole blood, taken at baseline. The chain carries TRBV6-2 or TRBV6-3 and TRBJ2-2; D possibly corresponds to TRBD2 (6 bases). The receptor's source is an adult who was a healthcare worker with PCR-confirmed SARS-CoV-2 infection or an uninfected control (not recorded which). CDR3 sequence (DNA): TGTGCCAGCAAAAGCGGGCCTCAGAACACCGGGGAGCTGTTTTTT. It yields the protein CASKSGPQNTGELFF.